The rows below give T cell receptor beta chains drawn from one sample of a study of shared clonotypes between healthy human individuals. Here immunoSEQ multiplex PCR was the method, and the copy in TCRdb shows in-frame clones only, minus some. This table has around 650,000 clones, 95% to 96% appearing once. The source material was naive CD8+ T cells sorted from blood. These receptor sequences come from a woman under 40 in good health. CDR3s include the opening cysteine and the closing phenylalanine or tryptophan. Fields, in order: J gene, D gene, clone size, V gene, CDR3 DNA, CDR3 protein. D genes are given only for firm matches. Size is omitted from some rows. Given values are once, few, many or a class for expanded clones.

j_gene: TRBJ2-1; d_gene: -; abundance: -; v_gene: TRBV7-9; CDR3nt: TGTGCCAGCAACCCTCCGGGGCCCTACAATGAGCAGTTCTTC; CDR3aa: CASNPPGPYNEQFF
j_gene: TRBJ2-2; d_gene: -; abundance: -; v_gene: TRBV4-1; CDR3nt: TGCGCCAGCAGCCAAGACAGACCTCCGGGGGAGCTGTTTTTT; CDR3aa: CASSQDRPPGELFF
j_gene: TRBJ2-2; d_gene: -; abundance: once; v_gene: TRBV2; CDR3nt: TGTGCCAGCAGTGAAAAAACGGAGGGGGTGAACACCGGGGAGCTGTTTTTT; CDR3aa: CASSEKTEGVNTGELFF
j_gene: TRBJ2-1; d_gene: -; abundance: -; v_gene: TRBV28; CDR3nt: TGTGCCAGCAGTCCCCACACTAGTGGTGAGCAGTTCTTC; CDR3aa: CASSPHTSGEQFF
j_gene: TRBJ2-3; d_gene: -; abundance: -; v_gene: TRBV28; CDR3nt: TGTGCCAGCAGTTATGAGGGAAGCACAGATACGCAGTATTTT; CDR3aa: CASSYEGSTDTQYF
j_gene: TRBJ2-1; d_gene: TRBD2; abundance: -; v_gene: TRBV5-1; CDR3nt: TGCGCCAGCAGCTTGGGTAGCGGGAGGGATCGGTTCTTC; CDR3aa: CASSLGSGRDRFF
j_gene: TRBJ2-3; d_gene: -; abundance: -; v_gene: TRBV27; CDR3nt: TGTGCCAGCAGTTCCCTGGACCACCCCACAGATACGCAGTATTTT; CDR3aa: CASSSLDHPTDTQYF
j_gene: TRBJ1-1; d_gene: -; abundance: few; v_gene: TRBV5-6; CDR3nt: TGTGCCAGCAGCTTATCAACAAACACTGAAGCTTTCTTT; CDR3aa: CASSLSTNTEAFF
j_gene: TRBJ1-1; d_gene: TRBD1; abundance: -; v_gene: TRBV5-4; CDR3nt: TGTGCCAGCAGCTTTGGGACAGGGTATCTTGCGAACACTGAAGCTTTCTTT; CDR3aa: CASSFGTGYLANTEAFF
j_gene: TRBJ2-2; d_gene: -; abundance: -; v_gene: TRBV20-1; CDR3nt: TGCAGTGCTGTATCCGCCGGGGAGCTGTTTTTT; CDR3aa: CSAVSAGELFF
j_gene: TRBJ1-2; d_gene: -; abundance: -; v_gene: TRBV7-9; CDR3nt: TGTGCCAGCAGCCACCCGATAATGTGGAAGTATGGCTACACCTTC; CDR3aa: CASSHPIMWKYGYTF
j_gene: TRBJ2-7; d_gene: TRBD2; abundance: -; v_gene: TRBV28; CDR3nt: TGTGCCAGCAGTTTTCTAGCGGAGGCCTACGAGCAGTACTTC; CDR3aa: CASSFLAEAYEQYF
j_gene: TRBJ1-2; d_gene: -; abundance: -; v_gene: TRBV5-4; CDR3nt: TGTGCCACCCACGGAGGGGCTGGCTACACCTTC; CDR3aa: CATHGGAGYTF
j_gene: TRBJ1-4; d_gene: -; abundance: -; v_gene: TRBV11-2; CDR3nt: TGTGCCAGCAGCCCCCGTGGGGCTCCTAATGAAAAACTGTTTTTT; CDR3aa: CASSPRGAPNEKLFF
j_gene: TRBJ2-7; d_gene: -; abundance: -; v_gene: TRBV9; CDR3nt: TGTGCCAGCAGCGTAAATAGCGCCTACGAGCAGTACTTC; CDR3aa: CASSVNSAYEQYF
j_gene: TRBJ2-7; d_gene: TRBD2; abundance: -; v_gene: TRBV28; CDR3nt: TGTGCCAGCAGTCTGATGACCGGGACTAGGACCCTCGAGCAGTACTTC; CDR3aa: CASSLMTGTRTLEQYF